This TCR beta chain was sequenced for a study of shared clonotypes between healthy human individuals. Terminally differentiated effector memory CD45RA+ cells were excluded from the naive CD8 cells, which were CD45RO-negative and positively selected for CCR7. Generated by immunoSEQ multiplex PCR, the TCRdb table keeps only in-frame clones and is missing some. The sample consists of fewer than 850,000 clones, roughly 96% of them appearing once. Germline CDR1 reads SGHAT; CDR2 reads FQNNGV. The CDR3 is made up of 16 amino acids. V lost 6 bases to trimming and J lost 4 bases; unmatched junction nucleotides: 11.

This TCR derives from a man aged 25 to 40 in good health. The chain links TRBV11-2 to TRBJ2-1; 8 bases line up with TRBD1. Sequenced: naive CD8+ T cells sorted from blood. CDR3 DNA sequence: TGTGCCAGCAGGGGTGAGCAGGGGGCGCGATACAATGAGCAGTTCTTC. The encoded protein is CASRGEQGARYNEQFF.